One T cell receptor beta chain is described in this entry. These data belong to a study of T-cell reconstitution after alpha-beta-depleted transplantation in children. A library of TCRbeta sequences, prepared with unique molecular identifiers, was generated. TCRdb re-called the PCR reads with MiXCR, one entry per CDR3 protein. The table lists about 400,000 distinct CDR3 sequences, about 20% of them singletons. Deletions cut 2 bases from V and 3 bases from J, with 14 bases between. The CDR3 sequence is 16 residues long. Germline CDR1 is MNHEY and CDR2 is SVGAGI. This TCR derives from a human donor who donated a stem cell graft to a child with acute myeloid leukemia. The chain couples TRBV6-5 to TRBJ1-3; D remains ambiguous. This material consisted of PBMCs from the stem cell graft donor, taken from the stem cell graft. The chain's CDR3 is CASSYKGAGFGNTIYF. The DNA for the CDR3 is TGTGCCAGCAGTTACAAGGGCGCGGGTTTTGGAAACACCATATATTTT.